This record covers a single TCR beta chain. The sample holds one count of this clone. The clone's antigen remains unknown. Base qualities were left out, and no much larger clone turns up one base away. Libraries came from the immunoSEQ multiplex PCR assay. This immuneACCESS table, as held by TCRdb, lists in-frame sequences with V and J called but not all clones. Of the missing ones, under half trace to an unresolved V gene in checked studies; the others have no known cause. In all, the sample holds over 100,000 clones, and 90% of those were seen once. The ten biggest clones cover 4% to 5.5% of the sample. The germline V gene (reference sequence) provides CDR1 DFQATT and CDR2 SNEGSKA. The CDR3 runs 13 residues from the cysteine to the phenylalanine. The retained sequence is limited to the CDR3, 39 bases, with the frame set at the first base. V sheds 3 bases and J sheds 4 bases, leaving 12 bases between their ends.

This entry is derived from a study of control samples from healthy donors and cancer patients (dated by TCRdb to 2018 to 2021). In this chain, TRBV20-1 is recombined with TRBJ1-1; the D gene identity is not certain. Sequencing was done on a sample of blood. The sequence was collected from a human donor in good health. The donor label of this sample is uncertain. The CDR3 protein: CSASQTSGTEAFF. At the DNA level, the sequence is TGCAGTGCTAGTCAGACCTCGGGCACTGAAGCTTTCTTT.